Below, 8 T cell receptor beta chains from the same sample are listed, as sequenced in a study of T cells in women clearing cervical HPV infection. TCRdb keeps only in-frame clones here, not all; method: immunoSEQ multiplex PCR. This table lists approximately 33,000 clones. The sequencing input was blood buffy coat. These receptors were taken from a woman aged 18 to 75 with a cervical HPV16 infection that either progressed to CIN3+ or cleared (not recorded which).

Regarding this clone: The read falls 3 residues short of the CDR3 end, and the missing part is taken from the germline J gene. The chain recombines TRBV7-2 with TRBJ1-2, with D maybe TRBD1 (6 bases). Germline V lookup: CDR1 SGHTA, CDR2 FQGNSA. This CDR3 is 14 amino acids long. Here the CDR3 reads CASSVGGRSDTYTF. Incomplete CDR3 DNA: TGTGCCAGCAGCGTCGGGGGGCGTTCTGATACC.

Comment on this clone: Sequencing ends 3 residues short of the CDR3 end; the germline J gene provides the rest. V and J are TRBV2 and TRBJ2-4; 9 bases align to TRBD2. The CDR3 sequence is 16 residues long. Germline assignment: CDR1 SNHLY and CDR2 FYNNEI. The CDR3 is CASSELAGGTVETQYF. The sequenced CDR3 bases are TGTGCCAGCAGTGAGTTGGCGGGGGGGACCGTAGAGACT.

On this clone: The read finishes 3 residues shy of the CDR3 end, and the germline J gene is used to complete it. This sample also contains other DNA sequences that code for the same CDR3. The rearrangement links TRBV7-6 to TRBJ1-3; D might be TRBD1 (5 bases). V was shortened by 5 bases and J by 4 bases, with 9 bases between the two germline ends. The CDR3 is made up of 13 amino acids. Germline CDR1 is SGHVS and CDR2 is FNYEAQ. This chain's CDR3 is CASSLDTGNTIYF. CDR3 DNA (partial): TGTGCCAGCAGCCTGGACACAGGAAACACC.

As for this clone: Sequencing ends 3 residues short of the CDR3 end; the germline J gene provides the rest. The gene calls are TRBV13 and TRBJ1-1; D is possibly TRBD1 (5 bases). This CDR3 is 13 amino acids long. V lost 3 bases, J lost 1 base, and 6 bases lay in between. Per the germline V gene, CDR1 is PRHDT and CDR2 is FYEKMQ (reference sequence). The DNA read from the CDR3 is TGTGCCAGCAGCTTTACAGGGAACACTGAA. Encoded protein: CASSFTGNTE. The entire CDR3 protein reads CASSFTGNTEAFF.

A word on this clone: The read is 3 residues too short to cover the CDR3 end, so that end is filled in from the germline J gene. The chain links TRBV11-2 to TRBJ1-1; the D gene is possibly TRBD1 (6 bases). Germline lookup yields CDR1 SGHAT and CDR2 FQNNGV. The V end lost 3 bases, the J end lost 4 bases, and 9 bases lay between the germline ends. The length of the CDR3 is 13 residues. The sequenced part of the CDR3 DNA is TGTGCCAGCAGCTTGTTCAGGGGCACTGAA. Its translation is CASSLFRGTE. The CDR3, in full, reads CASSLFRGTEAFF.

Worth noting for this clone: The read falls 3 residues short of the CDR3 end, and the missing part is taken from the germline J gene. The V and J genes are TRBV19 and TRBJ1-2, with D perhaps TRBD1 (6 bases). The germline CDR1 and CDR2 sequences are LNHDA and SQIVND (reference sequence). The CDR3 covers 13 residues. CDR3: CASSRGRTDTYTF. CDR3 DNA, as far as it was read: TGTGCCAGTAGTCGAGGTAGGACAGATACC.

On this clone: The read gets to within 3 residues of the CDR3 end, and the germline J gene fills in the rest. V gene TRBV7-2 combines with J gene TRBJ1-6, with 7 bases that match TRBD1. After removal of 5 bases from V and 3 bases from J, the junction contained 4 bases not matched to a gene. The CDR3 is 15 amino acids. Germline V gene lookup returns CDR1 SGHTA and CDR2 FQGNSA. The covered CDR3 bases are TGTGCCAGCAGCCCCCGGACAGGCTATAATTCACCC. This encodes CASSPRTGYNSP. The full CDR3 reads CASSPRTGYNSPLHF.

Worth noting for this clone: The CDR3 goes on 3 residues after the read ends, and that part is filled in from the germline J gene. The rearrangement uses TRBV14 and TRBJ1-6, with a weak D call TRBD1 (5 bases). The CDR3 has 16 amino acids. Germline V gives CDR1 SGHDN, CDR2 FVKESK. The V end lost 0 bases, the J end lost 7 bases, and 13 bases lay between the germline ends. CDR3 DNA, as far as it was read: TGTGCCAGCAGCCAAGATTTCGCACAGGAAAATTCACCC. The encoded protein is CASSQDFAQENSP. The CDR3 in its entirety is CASSQDFAQENSPLHF. The full variable domain, in which reference TRBV14 and TRBJ1-6 provide the parts outside the CDR3, is EAGVTQFPSHSVIEKGQTVTLRCDPISGHDNLYWYRRVMGKEIKFLLHFVKESKQDESGMPNNRFLAERTGGTYSTLKVQPAELEDSGVYFCASSQDFAQENSPLHFGNGTRLTVT.